Listed here are 12 T cell receptor beta chains from one sample, sequenced in a study of cytomegalovirus exposure and HLA in healthy donors. Primers included in the PCR were 60 Vbeta and 13 Jbeta primers. This table comes from immunoSEQ multiplex PCR, and its TCRdb copy is limited to in-frame clones, with some not included. Recorded for this sample: some 70,000 clones. Sequenced sample: PBMCs. These receptor sequences come from a female donor in good health and CMV-seropositive.

V gene TRBV7-9 combines with J gene TRBJ2-7, with D tentatively TRBD1 (6 bases). CDR1 and CDR2 (germline): SEHNR, FQNEAQ (reference sequence). V lost 5 bases to trimming and J lost 3 bases, with 14 bases between them. The CDR3 covers 14 residues. CDR3 sequence (DNA): TGTGCCAGCAGCAGACAACAGGGATACTACGAGCAGTACTTC. Translating gives CASSRQQGYYEQYF.

V is TRBV23-1 and J is TRBJ1-6, with D possibly matching TRBD1 (5 bases). TRBV23-1 is assigned to the ORF class and has an uncertain function. Trimming stripped 8 bases from V and 3 bases from J, with 17 bases between. This CDR3 is 16 amino acids long. The CDR3, as DNA: TGCGCCAGCGTCGGGAGGGACTGGTGCTATAATTCACCCCTCCACTTT. Translating gives CASVGRDWCYNSPLHF.

The chain employs TRBV13 and TRBJ2-2, with 8 bases lining up with TRBD1. The germline CDR1 and CDR2 sequences are PRHDT and FYEKMQ (reference sequence). This CDR3 has 16 residues. V dropped 2 bases and J dropped 1; count of bases not matched to a gene: 3. CDR3 nucleotides: TGTGCCAGCAGCTTATCTGACAGGGGGAACACCGGGGAGCTGTTTTTT. It yields the protein CASSLSDRGNTGELFF.

The chain has TRBV19 and TRBJ1-1, with D perhaps TRBD1 (5 bases). Trimming left V 5 bases short and J 5 bases short, with 9 bases between. The CDR3 loop spans 12 amino acids. The V gene's germline CDR1 is LNHDA and CDR2 SQIVND (reference sequence). CDR3 sequence: CASSYSGTEAFF. The DNA for the CDR3 is TGTGCCAGTAGTTACTCAGGGACTGAAGCTTTCTTT.

The chain joins TRBV5-1 to TRBJ1-1; D unresolved. The germline CDR1 and CDR2 sequences are SGHRS and YFSETQ. This CDR3 region has 13 residues. Trimming removed 4 bases at V and 3 bases at J, with 10 bases between. CDR3: CASSPNSDTEAFF. Written as DNA, the CDR3 is TGCGCCAGCAGCCCCAATTCAGACACTGAAGCTTTCTTT.

V usage is TRBV15 and J usage is TRBJ2-1; 10 nucleotides line up with TRBD1. The junction had 3 bases not matched to a gene; V was cut back by 3 bases and J by 4 bases. CDR1 and CDR2 (germline): LNHNV, YYDKDF (reference sequence). The CDR3 loop spans 15 amino acids. The DNA for the CDR3 is TGTGCCACCAGCAGTGGACAGGGGGAATACAATGAGCAGTTCTTC. Its translation: CATSSGQGEYNEQFF.

The rearrangement links TRBV9 to TRBJ1-4; 9 bases align to TRBD1. The CDR3 extends over 15 amino acids. Germline CDR1 reads SGDLS; CDR2 reads YYNGEE. Unmatched junction bases numbered 8, after V lost 3 bases and J lost 8 bases. CDR3 in DNA: TGTGCCAGCAGCGACTCCGGGACAGGGAGGGAAAAACTGTTTTTT. It encodes CASSDSGTGREKLFF.

The gene calls are TRBV6-5 and TRBJ1-2, with 9 bases aligning to TRBD1. J lost 4 bases, V lost 5 bases, and 2 bases had no gene match. Per the germline V gene, CDR1 is MNHEY and CDR2 is SVGAGI. The CDR3 contains 13 residues. The CDR3 sequence is CASSTGGAYGYTF. The CDR3, as DNA: TGTGCCAGCAGTACAGGGGGCGCCTATGGCTACACCTTC.

V gene TRBV30 combines with J gene TRBJ2-7, with TRBD1 matching over 8 bases. From germline, CDR1 is GTSNPN and CDR2 SVGIG (reference sequence). V shed 3 bases, J shed 0 bases, and the junction held 4 bases outside the gene matches. The CDR3 has 14 amino acids. DNA for the CDR3: TGTGCCTGGAGCAAGGGACAGGCCTCCTACGAGCAGTACTTC. It encodes CAWSKGQASYEQYF.

The rearrangement joins TRBV28 to TRBJ2-1; D may be TRBD2 (6 bases). This CDR3 spans 19 amino acids. The V gene lost 4 bases and the J gene lost 1 base, with 23 bases spanning the gap. Germline V CDR1 and CDR2: MDHEN, SYDVKM. Here the CDR3 reads CASSYGMVGGPPSYNEQFF. CDR3 nucleotides: TGTGCCAGCAGTTATGGGATGGTGGGAGGCCCCCCTTCCTACAATGAGCAGTTCTTC.

The V call is TRBV5-4, the J call TRBJ2-2; 7 nucleotides match TRBD1. CDR3 length equals 16 residues. CDR1 and CDR2 (germline): SGHNT, YYREEE (reference sequence). V lost 4 bases and J lost 1; bases outside the gene matches: 7. The chain's CDR3 is CASSGPGTENTGELFF. CDR3 DNA: TGTGCCAGCAGCGGCCCCGGGACAGAGAACACCGGGGAGCTGTTTTTT.

This chain joins TRBV4-3 and TRBJ1-1; possibly TRBD1 for D (5 bases). Germline values: CDR1 LGHNA, CDR2 YSLEER. The CDR3 sequence is 14 residues long. Trimming pared 0 bases from V and 7 bases from J, leaving 12 bases between. The CDR3 loop reads CASSQDFTQGEAFF. For the CDR3, the DNA is TGCGCCAGCAGCCAAGACTTCACGCAGGGTGAAGCTTTCTTT.